The TCR beta chain described here comes from a study of human T cells and chemical hapten exposure. The length of the CDR3 is 16 residues. V was trimmed by 3 bases and J by 0 bases, leaving 14 bases between them. CDR1 is LNHDA and CDR2 is SQIVND in the germline V gene (reference sequence). Individual cDNA molecules had unique molecular identifiers attached to them by the library. Each CDR3 protein gets one entry after TCRdb re-called the RACE reads with MiXCR. The sample holds 75,000 to 90,000 distinct CDR3 sequences, roughly 10% seen once. Time point denoted: patch test 3, about 24 weeks after DPC sensitization. Treatment specified: therapeutic diphenylcyclopropenone sensitization with weekly scalp DPC.

The source was whole blood, collected in connection with sensitization to the hapten diphenylcyclopropenone (DPC). This chain joins TRBV19 and TRBJ1-2, with D uncertain. The origin of this receptor is a woman between 45 and 65 years old with alopecia areata. Some clones in this sample may be carry-over from other donors' samples. The CDR3 reads CASSIGLDRPNYGYTF. The CDR3 nucleotides read TGTGCCAGTAGTATTGGTCTGGACCGTCCTAACTATGGCTACACCTTC.